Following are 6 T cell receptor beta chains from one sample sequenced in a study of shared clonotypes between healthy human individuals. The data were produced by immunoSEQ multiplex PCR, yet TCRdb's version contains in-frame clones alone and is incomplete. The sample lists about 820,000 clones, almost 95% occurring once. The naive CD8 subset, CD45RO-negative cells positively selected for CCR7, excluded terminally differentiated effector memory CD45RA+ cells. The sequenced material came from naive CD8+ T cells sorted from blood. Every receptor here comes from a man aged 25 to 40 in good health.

CDR3: CASSYVGAYEQYF. CDR3 DNA sequence: TGTGCCAGCAGTTACGTGGGCGCCTACGAGCAGTACTTC. This chain connects TRBV6-5 to TRBJ2-7; D unresolved. CDR3 size: 13 residues. Germline values: CDR1 MNHEY, CDR2 SVGAGI. Trimming stripped 2 bases from V and 2 bases from J, with 7 bases between.

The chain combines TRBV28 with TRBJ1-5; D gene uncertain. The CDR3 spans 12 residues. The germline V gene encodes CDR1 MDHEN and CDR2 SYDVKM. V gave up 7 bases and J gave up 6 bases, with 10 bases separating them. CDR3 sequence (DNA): TGTGCCAGCATCTCTTCGGGTCAGCCCCAGCATTTT. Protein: CASISSGQPQHF. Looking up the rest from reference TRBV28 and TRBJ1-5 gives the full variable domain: DVKVTQSSRYLVKRTGEKVFLECVQDMDHENMFWYRQDPGLGLRLIYFSYDVKMKEKGDIPEGYSVSREKKERFSLILESASTNQTSMYLCASISSGQPQHFGDGTRLSIL.

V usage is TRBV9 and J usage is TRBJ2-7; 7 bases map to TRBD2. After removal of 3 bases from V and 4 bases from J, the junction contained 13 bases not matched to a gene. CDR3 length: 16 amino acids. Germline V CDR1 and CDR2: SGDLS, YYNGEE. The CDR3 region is CASSAPREGSQYEQYF. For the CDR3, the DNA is TGTGCCAGCAGCGCCCCCAGGGAGGGGTCTCAGTACGAGCAGTACTTC.

The CDR3 region is CASSDLTSGLYNEQFF. The CDR3 DNA follows: TGTGCCAGCAGTGACCTGACTAGCGGCTTGTACAATGAGCAGTTCTTC. The rearrangement uses TRBV25-1 and TRBJ2-1; 9 nucleotides agree with TRBD2. The CDR3 extends over 16 amino acids. V lost 3 bases to trimming and J lost 4 bases; unmatched junction nucleotides: 7. Germline V gene sequence: CDR1 MGHDK, CDR2 SYGVNS.

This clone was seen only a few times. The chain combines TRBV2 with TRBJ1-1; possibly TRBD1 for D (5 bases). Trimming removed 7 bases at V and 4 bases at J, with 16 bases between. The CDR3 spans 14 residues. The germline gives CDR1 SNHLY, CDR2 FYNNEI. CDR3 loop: CASTPRTGSTEAFF. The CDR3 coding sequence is TGTGCCAGCACGCCCCGAACAGGAAGCACTGAAGCTTTCTTT.

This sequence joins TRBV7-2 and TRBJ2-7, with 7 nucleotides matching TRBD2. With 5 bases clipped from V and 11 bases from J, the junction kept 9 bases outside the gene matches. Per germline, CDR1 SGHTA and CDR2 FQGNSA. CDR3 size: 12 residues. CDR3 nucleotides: TGTGCCAGCAGCCCGGGAGGCCTGTTGGAGTACTTC. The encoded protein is CASSPGGLLEYF.